This T cell receptor beta chain appears in the sequencing data of a study of PD-1 blockade in classical Hodgkin lymphoma. Broader study findings: At baseline, newly diagnosed patients reportedly showed less TCR diversity than healthy donors. The authors excluded patients who started nivolumab under 1 year after ASCT.

Profiling relied on immunoSEQ multiplex PCR, and the TCRdb table lists in-frame clones only, not all of them. The table records some 18,000 clones, over 75% of them present only once. Remarks on this clone: Antigen unknown.

Every patient experienced relapse after autologous stem cell transplantation, and brentuximab vedotin exposure varied. The ends lost 5 bases at V and 4 bases at J; junction bases unmatched: 6. This CDR3 region has 14 residues. Per the germline V gene, CDR1 is PRHDT and CDR2 is FYEKMQ (reference sequence). The input for sequencing was peripheral blood mononuclear cells (PBMCs), taken at baseline. The sequence came from a human donor with classical Hodgkin lymphoma. The chain couples TRBV13 to TRBJ1-1, with 8 bases fitting TRBD1. CDR3 region: CASSKNTGGTEAFF. The CDR3 nucleotides are TGTGCCAGCAGCAAAAATACAGGGGGCACTGAAGCTTTCTTT.